A selection of T cell receptor beta chains follows, all from one sample in a study of cytomegalovirus exposure and HLA in healthy donors. Produced via immunoSEQ multiplex PCR; TCRdb's table is partial and in-frame only. The sample yields 95,000 to 130,000 clones, roughly three quarters seen once. Source material: PBMCs. The receptors derive from a woman aged 18-29 years in good health and CMV-seronegative. CDR3s include the opening cysteine and the closing phenylalanine or tryptophan. D genes are given only for firm matches. Rows give clone size only sometimes, using once, few, many, or a class for an expanded clone.

clone size: NA
J gene: TRBJ1-1
V gene: TRBV19
D gene: NA
CDR3 DNA: TGTGCCAGTACCCTAAGGGGGAGCTTGGGCACTGAAGCTTTCTTT
CDR3 protein: CASTLRGSLGTEAFF

clone size: NA
J gene: TRBJ1-5
V gene: TRBV19
D gene: TRBD1
CDR3 DNA: TGTGCCAGTAGTCCGACCGGGACAGGGGGACTCAATCAGCCCCAGCATTTT
CDR3 protein: CASSPTGTGGLNQPQHF

clone size: NA
J gene: TRBJ2-3
V gene: TRBV29-1
D gene: NA
CDR3 DNA: TGCAGCAACCTACAGGGAAATACGCAGTATTTT
CDR3 protein: CSNLQGNTQYF

clone size: NA
J gene: TRBJ2-7
V gene: TRBV6-5
D gene: NA
CDR3 DNA: TGTGCCAGCAGGAACCTCGGGGGAGAGCAGTACTTC
CDR3 protein: CASRNLGGEQYF

clone size: NA
J gene: TRBJ2-7
V gene: TRBV10-3
D gene: TRBD1
CDR3 DNA: TGTGCCACCAGGATACAGGGGAACGAGCAGTACTTC
CDR3 protein: CATRIQGNEQYF

clone size: NA
J gene: TRBJ2-7
V gene: TRBV7-2
D gene: NA
CDR3 DNA: TGTGCCAGCAGCTTAAGTGCGGGAACCGAGCAGTACTTC
CDR3 protein: CASSLSAGTEQYF

clone size: NA
J gene: TRBJ1-4
V gene: TRBV7-9
D gene: NA
CDR3 DNA: TGTGCCAGCAGCCCGCCGGCAGGCTTGGATGAAAAACTGTTTTTT
CDR3 protein: CASSPPAGLDEKLFF

clone size: NA
J gene: TRBJ2-6
V gene: TRBV10-2
D gene: NA
CDR3 DNA: TGCGCCAGCAGTGAACAGGGTACTGGGGCCAACGTCCTGACTTTC
CDR3 protein: CASSEQGTGANVLTF

clone size: few
J gene: TRBJ1-5
V gene: TRBV6-5
D gene: TRBD1
CDR3 DNA: TGTGCCAGCAGTACCCGGACAGGGGATCAGCCCCAGCATTTT
CDR3 protein: CASSTRTGDQPQHF

clone size: NA
J gene: TRBJ2-1
V gene: TRBV5-1
D gene: NA
CDR3 DNA: TGCGCCAGCAGCTTCTCAGCAGGGGCAGGGGAGCAGTTCTTC
CDR3 protein: CASSFSAGAGEQFF

clone size: NA
J gene: TRBJ2-7
V gene: TRBV7-9
D gene: TRBD2
CDR3 DNA: TGTGCCAGCAGCTTCTTTCTAGCGGGGGTGGCCCCCCACTTC
CDR3 protein: CASSFFLAGVAPHF

clone size: NA
J gene: TRBJ1-1
V gene: TRBV28
D gene: NA
CDR3 DNA: TGTGCCAGCAGTTTCTCCGGAGGAGGCGGCACTGAAGCTTTCTTT
CDR3 protein: CASSFSGGGGTEAFF

clone size: NA
J gene: TRBJ2-1
V gene: TRBV5-4
D gene: NA
CDR3 DNA: TGTGCCAGCAGCTTCGGAGTTACTGAGCAGTTCTTC
CDR3 protein: CASSFGVTEQFF

clone size: NA
J gene: TRBJ1-5
V gene: TRBV19
D gene: NA
CDR3 DNA: TGTGCCAGTAGTATGTATAGTAGCAATCAGCCCCAGCATTTT
CDR3 protein: CASSMYSSNQPQHF

clone size: NA
J gene: TRBJ2-2
V gene: TRBV28
D gene: NA
CDR3 DNA: TGTGCCAGCAGTACCCTAGCGCCCGGGGAGCTGTTTTTT
CDR3 protein: CASSTLAPGELFF

clone size: once
J gene: TRBJ2-7
V gene: TRBV5-1
D gene: TRBD1
CDR3 DNA: TGCGCCAGCAGCTTGAGCGGGACAGGGCTTCGCTACGAGCAGTACTTC
CDR3 protein: CASSLSGTGLRYEQYF

clone size: few
J gene: TRBJ2-7
V gene: TRBV30
D gene: NA
CDR3 DNA: TGTGCCTGGAGTCCCGGACAAGGACTAAGCTCCTACGAGCAGTACTTC
CDR3 protein: CAWSPGQGLSSYEQYF

clone size: NA
J gene: TRBJ1-1
V gene: TRBV9
D gene: TRBD1
CDR3 DNA: TGTGCCAGCAGCGAGGGACAGGGGGTTACTGAAGCTTTCTTT
CDR3 protein: CASSEGQGVTEAFF

clone size: NA
J gene: TRBJ1-1
V gene: TRBV7-6
D gene: TRBD1
CDR3 DNA: TGTGCCAGCAGCTTAGGACAGGGCAACACTGAAGCTTTCTTT
CDR3 protein: CASSLGQGNTEAFF

clone size: few
J gene: TRBJ1-1
V gene: TRBV6-1
D gene: NA
CDR3 DNA: TGTGCCAGCAGGTGGTGGGAGGACACTGAAGCTTTCTTT
CDR3 protein: CASRWWEDTEAFF

clone size: NA
J gene: TRBJ1-5
V gene: TRBV4-1
D gene: NA
CDR3 DNA: TGCGCCAGCAGCCAAGAAGGAGCCCAGCGGAGCAATCAGCCCCAGCATTTT
CDR3 protein: CASSQEGAQRSNQPQHF

clone size: NA
J gene: TRBJ2-7
V gene: TRBV4-1
D gene: TRBD2
CDR3 DNA: TGCGCCAGCAGCCAAGCAGGCGGCCTAGCGGGGGGCCAACCCTACGAGCAGTACTTC
CDR3 protein: CASSQAGGLAGGQPYEQYF

clone size: NA
J gene: TRBJ2-7
V gene: TRBV6-5
D gene: NA
CDR3 DNA: TGTGCCAGCAGACAGGGTCACGAGCAGTACTTC
CDR3 protein: CASRQGHEQYF

clone size: NA
J gene: TRBJ2-7
V gene: TRBV5-4
D gene: NA
CDR3 DNA: TGTGCCAGCAGCTTGGACAGGGCCTACGAGCAGTACTTC
CDR3 protein: CASSLDRAYEQYF

clone size: NA
J gene: TRBJ1-3
V gene: TRBV19
D gene: TRBD1
CDR3 DNA: TGTGCCAGTAGTATTATTGGGACAGCCTCTGGAAACACCATATATTTT
CDR3 protein: CASSIIGTASGNTIYF

clone size: few
J gene: TRBJ1-5
V gene: TRBV6-1
D gene: TRBD1
CDR3 DNA: TGTGCCAGCAGCTTACAGGGGCAAGGTCAGCCCCAGCATTTT
CDR3 protein: CASSLQGQGQPQHF

clone size: NA
J gene: TRBJ2-5
V gene: TRBV7-2
D gene: NA
CDR3 DNA: TGTGCCAGCAGTTCTTTGACCCGGGGGGAGACCCAGTACTTC
CDR3 protein: CASSSLTRGETQYF